This entry concerns a single T cell receptor beta chain. Its antigen is unknown. This specimen belongs to a study of type 1 regulatory T cells. In the study overall: T-allo10 is an in vitro-generated, Tr1-enriched CD4 T cell product specific for alloantigen.

T-allo10 cells from the graft donor were described as anergic, host-alloantigen-specific, and alloantigen-specific suppressors. TCRdb re-analysed the reads in MiXCR, keeping a single row per CDR3 protein. Seen here are 60,000 to 80,000 distinct CDR3 sequences, 50% to 70% observed once, and the top ten hold about 8%. The TCR originated in a human donor in good health. Sequenced material: cultured T cells, either the whole culture or a sorted T cell fraction (not recorded which). The subset: Tr1-enriched cell product generated in vitro against host alloantigens.

In nucleotides, the CDR3 is TGTGCCAGTAGTATCAGAGACACAGCTAATCAGCCCCAGCATTTT. Its protein product is CASSIRDTANQPQHF. V gene TRBV19 combines with J gene TRBJ1-5; D is unclear. V was trimmed by 3 bases and J by 4 bases, leaving 13 bases between them. Germline V lookup: CDR1 LNHDA, CDR2 SQIVND (reference sequence). The CDR3 loop spans 15 amino acids.